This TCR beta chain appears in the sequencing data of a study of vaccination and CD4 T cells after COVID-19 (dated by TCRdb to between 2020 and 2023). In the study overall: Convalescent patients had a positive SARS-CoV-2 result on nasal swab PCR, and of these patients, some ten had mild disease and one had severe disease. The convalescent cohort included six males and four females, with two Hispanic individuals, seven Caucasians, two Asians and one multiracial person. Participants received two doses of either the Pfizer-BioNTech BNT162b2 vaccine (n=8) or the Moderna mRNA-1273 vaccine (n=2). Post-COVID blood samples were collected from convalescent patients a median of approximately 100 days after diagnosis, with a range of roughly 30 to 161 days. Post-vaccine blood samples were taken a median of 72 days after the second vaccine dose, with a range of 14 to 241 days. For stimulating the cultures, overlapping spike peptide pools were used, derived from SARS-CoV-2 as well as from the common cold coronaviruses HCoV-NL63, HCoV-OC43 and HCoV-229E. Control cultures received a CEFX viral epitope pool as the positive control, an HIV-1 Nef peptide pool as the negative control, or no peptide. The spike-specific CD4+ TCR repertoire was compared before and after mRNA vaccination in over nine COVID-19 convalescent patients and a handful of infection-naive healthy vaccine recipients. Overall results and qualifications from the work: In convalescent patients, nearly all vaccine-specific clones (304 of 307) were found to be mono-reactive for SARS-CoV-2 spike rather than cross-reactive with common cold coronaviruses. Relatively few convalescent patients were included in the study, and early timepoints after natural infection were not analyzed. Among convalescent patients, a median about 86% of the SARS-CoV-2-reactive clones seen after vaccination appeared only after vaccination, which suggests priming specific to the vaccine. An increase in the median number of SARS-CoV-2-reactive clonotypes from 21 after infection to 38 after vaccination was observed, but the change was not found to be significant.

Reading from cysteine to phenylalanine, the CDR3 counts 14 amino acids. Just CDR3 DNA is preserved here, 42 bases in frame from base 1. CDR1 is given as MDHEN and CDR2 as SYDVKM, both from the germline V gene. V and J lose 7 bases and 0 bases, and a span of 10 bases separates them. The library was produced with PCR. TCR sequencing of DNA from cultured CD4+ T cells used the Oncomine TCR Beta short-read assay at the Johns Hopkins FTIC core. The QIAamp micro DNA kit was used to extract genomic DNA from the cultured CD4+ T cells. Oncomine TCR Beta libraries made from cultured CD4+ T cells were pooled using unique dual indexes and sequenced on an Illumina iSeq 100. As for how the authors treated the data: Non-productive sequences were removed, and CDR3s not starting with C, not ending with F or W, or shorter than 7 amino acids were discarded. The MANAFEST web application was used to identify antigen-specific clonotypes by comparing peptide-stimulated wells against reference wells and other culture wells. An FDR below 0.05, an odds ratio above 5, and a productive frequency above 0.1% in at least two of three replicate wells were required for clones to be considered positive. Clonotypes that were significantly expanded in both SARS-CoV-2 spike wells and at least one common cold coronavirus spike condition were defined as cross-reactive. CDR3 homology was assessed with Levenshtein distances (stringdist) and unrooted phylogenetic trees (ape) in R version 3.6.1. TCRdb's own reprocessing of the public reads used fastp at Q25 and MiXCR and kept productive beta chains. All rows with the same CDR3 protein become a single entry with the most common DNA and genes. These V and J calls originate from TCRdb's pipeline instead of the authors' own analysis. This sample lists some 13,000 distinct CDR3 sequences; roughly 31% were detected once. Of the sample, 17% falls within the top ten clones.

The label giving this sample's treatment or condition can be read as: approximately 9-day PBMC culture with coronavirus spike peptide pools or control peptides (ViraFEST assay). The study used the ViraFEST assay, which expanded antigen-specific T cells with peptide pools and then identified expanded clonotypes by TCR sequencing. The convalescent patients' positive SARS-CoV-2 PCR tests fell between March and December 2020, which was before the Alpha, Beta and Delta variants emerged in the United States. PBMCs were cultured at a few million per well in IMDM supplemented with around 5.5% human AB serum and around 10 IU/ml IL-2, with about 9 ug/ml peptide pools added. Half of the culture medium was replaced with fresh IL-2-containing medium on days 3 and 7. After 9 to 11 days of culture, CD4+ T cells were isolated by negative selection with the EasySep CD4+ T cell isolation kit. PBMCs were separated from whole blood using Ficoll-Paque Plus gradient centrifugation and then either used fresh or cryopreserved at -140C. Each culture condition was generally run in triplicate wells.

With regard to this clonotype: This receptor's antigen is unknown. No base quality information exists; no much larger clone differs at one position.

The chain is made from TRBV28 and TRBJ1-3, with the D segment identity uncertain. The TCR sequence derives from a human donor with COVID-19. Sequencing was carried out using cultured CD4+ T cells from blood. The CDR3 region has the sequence CASKRSSSGNTIYF. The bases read TGTGCCAGCAAGCGGTCCTCCTCTGGAAACACCATATATTTT.